These 19 T cell receptor beta chains came from one sample sequenced in a study of shared clonotypes between healthy human individuals. The data were produced by immunoSEQ multiplex PCR, yet TCRdb's version contains in-frame clones alone and is incomplete. The data contain roughly 640,000 clones, approximately 79% of them singletons. The sample taken for sequencing was memory CD4+ T cells sorted from blood. The subset denotes: CD45RA-negative fraction. The receptors here all came from a woman aged 30 to 39 in good health.

The CDR3 DNA reads TGCGCCAGCAGCTTGACAACACCGAACACTGAAGCTTTCTTT. It specifies CASSLTTPNTEAFF. The V and J genes are TRBV5-1 and TRBJ1-1; D is undetermined. V was cut by 1 base and J by 1 base, with 8 bases left in between. Germline V gives CDR1 SGHRS, CDR2 YFSETQ. The CDR3 contains 14 residues.

About this clone itself: The junction departs from germline at one end; a sequencing error may be responsible. This chain uses TRBV30 with TRBJ2-1, with TRBD2 matching 9 bases. The germline V gene has CDR1 GTSNPN and CDR2 SVGIG (reference sequence). The CDR3 runs 15 residues. The CDR3 region has the DNA TGTGCCTGGAGGAGGGGGACTAGCTCCCACAATGAGCAGTTCTTC. This encodes CAWRRGTSSHNEQFF.

The J gene is TRBJ2-1, the V gene TRBV7-9; D possibly matches TRBD1 or TRBD2 (5 bases each). V lost 5 bases to trimming and J lost 5 bases, with 19 bases between them. Germline V gene sequence: CDR1 SEHNR, CDR2 FQNEAQ (reference sequence). This CDR3 is 16 amino acids long. As DNA, the CDR3 is TGTGCCAGCAGCCCCAGTCGTGTTGGGGGAAACAATGAGCAGTTCTTC. It codes for CASSPSRVGGNNEQFF.

The chain employs TRBV25-1 and TRBJ2-3; tentatively, D is TRBD1 (6 bases). Germline assignment: CDR1 MGHDK and CDR2 SYGVNS. The CDR3 extends over 15 amino acids. The ends were cut back, 8 bases at V and 5 bases at J, with 20 bases in the middle. CDR3 sequence reads: CASGYFQGKGDTQYF. The CDR3 region has the DNA TGTGCCAGCGGGTACTTTCAGGGGAAAGGAGATACGCAGTATTTT.

V usage is TRBV25-1 and J usage is TRBJ2-5; D unclear. Between the trimmed V and J ends, which lost 7 bases and 0 bases, there was a span of 9 bases. CDR1 and CDR2 from the germline V gene are MGHDK and SYGVNS. This CDR3 is built from 13 residues. In DNA form, the CDR3 reads TGTGCCAGCACCCGACTGCACCAAGAGACCCAGTACTTC. Protein product: CASTRLHQETQYF.

The J gene is TRBJ2-2, the V gene TRBV5-1; D remains unclear. CDR1 SGHRS and CDR2 YFSETQ come from the germline V gene. V dropped 1 base and J dropped 6 bases, with 13 bases sitting between them. This CDR3 region has 15 residues. In DNA, the CDR3 is TGCGCCAGCAGCTTGTTTGCGAGCTTGGCCGGGGAGCTGTTTTTT. Its translation is CASSLFASLAGELFF.

This clone was observed a few times. The V gene is TRBV28, the J gene TRBJ2-1; 8 bases fit TRBD1. The CDR3 runs to 15 residues. Germline CDR1 and CDR2: MDHEN and SYDVKM. Trimming at V came to 3 bases and at J to 5 bases, leaving 6 bases not matched to a gene. CDR3 in DNA: TGTGCCAGCAGTTTTGGGGGACAGGACAACAATGAGCAGTTCTTC. Its protein product is CASSFGGQDNNEQFF.

The J gene is TRBJ2-3, the V gene TRBV5-6; 7 bases line up with TRBD1. Germline V lookup: CDR1 SGHDT, CDR2 YYEEEE. This CDR3 is 15 amino acids long. Losses at the gene ends were 4 bases for V and 2 bases for J; bases not matched to a gene: 7. In DNA form, the CDR3 reads TGTGCCAGCAGCCCCATCGACAGGGTCACAGATACGCAGTATTTT. This gives the protein CASSPIDRVTDTQYF.

The J gene is TRBJ1-2, the V gene TRBV21-1; TRBD1 is the table's D call, not checked against the DNA. TRBV21-1 is tagged as a pseudogene. This CDR3 region has 17 residues. The CDR3 bases are TGTGCCAGCAGCAAGCGCAGGGAAAAAGGGCTGATCTCTGGCTACACCTTC. It encodes CASSKRREKGLISGYTF.

The chain couples TRBV27 to TRBJ1-3; weak D call: TRBD1 (6 bases). The V end lost 3 bases, the J end lost 0 bases, and 12 bases lay between the germline ends. Germline V CDR1 and CDR2: MNHEY, SMNVEV (reference sequence). The CDR3 runs to 16 residues. The CDR3 bases are TGTGCCAGCAGTTTCGGACAGCCGGCCTCTGGAAACACCATATATTTT. As protein: CASSFGQPASGNTIYF.

This chain links TRBV10-3 with TRBJ1-5; perhaps TRBD1 as D (5 bases). Germline CDR1 ENHRY, CDR2 SYGVKD. The V end lost 2 bases, the J end lost 5 bases, and 13 bases lay between the germline ends. The CDR3 consists of 15 residues. The DNA for the CDR3 is TGTGCCATCAGTGAGCGCGGGACCCAGGATCAGCCCCAGCATTTT. Protein: CAISERGTQDQPQHF.

The chain uses TRBV29-1 and TRBJ2-1, with 9 bases matching TRBD2. V lost 3 bases and J lost 8; bases outside the gene matches: 8. Per the germline V gene, CDR1 is SQVTM and CDR2 is ANQGSEA. CDR3 size: 14 residues. The CDR3 region is CSVEAGGGVDEQFF. The CDR3 nucleotides read TGCAGCGTTGAGGCGGGAGGGGGAGTCGATGAGCAGTTCTTC.

V and J are TRBV5-1 and TRBJ2-7; either TRBD1 or TRBD2 may fit D (6 bases each). This CDR3 comprises 14 residues. CDR1 is SGHRS and CDR2 is YFSETQ in the germline V gene. V was clipped by 0 bases and J by 2 bases, with 9 bases between them. CDR3 sequence: CASSLAGGPYEQYF. The CDR3 coding sequence is TGCGCCAGCAGCTTGGCTGGGGGGCCCTACGAGCAGTACTTC.

V is TRBV11-3 and J is TRBJ1-1; D perhaps matches TRBD1 (6 bases). CDR3 length: 14 amino acids. The germline V gene encodes CDR1 SGHNT and CDR2 YENEEA. V was shortened by 5 bases and J by 1 base, with 11 bases between the two germline ends. This CDR3 is CASSPRQANTEAFF. DNA for the CDR3: TGTGCCAGCAGCCCTCGACAGGCGAACACTGAAGCTTTCTTT.

For this clone: Other DNA sequences of this sample code for an identical CDR3. This rearrangement joins TRBV29-1 to TRBJ1-1; D not certain. The CDR3 is 11 amino acids. V lost 6 bases and J lost 1, with 6 bases in between. Germline V CDR1 and CDR2: SQVTM, ANQGSEA. CDR3 sequence reads: CSVYRNTEAFF. Here the CDR3 DNA reads TGCAGCGTGTATCGGAACACTGAAGCTTTCTTT.

V usage is TRBV30 and J usage is TRBJ1-3; D call uncertain. This CDR3 contains 19 residues. Germline lookup yields CDR1 GTSNPN and CDR2 SVGIG (reference sequence). Trimming removed 0 bases from V and 0 bases from J, with 21 bases in between. For the CDR3, the DNA is TGTGCCTGGAGTGTACCCTTTCAGGCAGGACCGAGCTCTGGAAACACCATATATTTT. This translates into CAWSVPFQAGPSSGNTIYF. The complete variable domain, with remaining parts taken from reference TRBV30 and TRBJ1-3, reads SQTIHQWPATLVQPVGSPLSLECTVEGTSNPNLYWYRQAAGRGLQLLFYSVGIGQISSEVPQNLSASRPQDRQFILSSKKLLLSDSGFYLCAWSVPFQAGPSSGNTIYFGEGSWLTVV.

V gene TRBV30 combines with J gene TRBJ2-1; D remains ambiguous. Germline CDR1 and CDR2: GTSNPN and SVGIG (reference sequence). V was shortened by 2 bases and J by 0 bases, with 11 bases between the two germline ends. CDR3 size: 15 residues. CDR3 DNA: TGTGCCTGGAGTTTCAAGGCAGACTCCTACAATGAGCAGTTCTTC. It is translated as CAWSFKADSYNEQFF.

This rearrangement joins TRBV2 to TRBJ2-1; 7 nucleotides agree with TRBD2. Germline loops: CDR1 SNHLY, CDR2 FYNNEI. This CDR3 is 15 amino acids long. Losses at the gene ends were 0 bases for V and 3 bases for J; bases not matched to a gene: 2. As DNA, the CDR3 is TGTGCCAGCAGTGAAGCGGCTAGCGGCTACAATGAGCAGTTCTTC. Translation: CASSEAASGYNEQFF.

The V gene is TRBV5-1, the J gene TRBJ1-1, with no clear D. CDR1 and CDR2 (germline): SGHRS, YFSETQ. The CDR3 sequence is 14 residues long. Between the trimmed V and J ends, which lost 7 bases and 2 bases, there was a span of 15 bases. CDR3: CASGLGGFNTEAFF. The CDR3 region has the DNA TGCGCCAGCGGACTGGGCGGCTTTAACACTGAAGCTTTCTTT.